The entry that follows covers one T cell receptor beta chain sequence. The assay was immunoSEQ multiplex PCR, and TCRdb's table has in-frame clones only and misses some. Among over 50,000 clones listed, around nine tenths were seen once. This record comes from a study of blood T cell repertoires in COVID-19. This CDR3 region has 19 residues. With 0 bases clipped from V and 3 bases from J, the junction kept 13 bases outside the gene matches. Germline loops: CDR1 MNHEY, CDR2 SVGEGT. The sequenced sample was peripheral blood. This chain links TRBV6-2 or TRBV6-3 with TRBJ2-3, with 9 bases fitting TRBD2. This sequence was found in a man aged 50-60 years with active COVID-19. The DNA of the CDR3 is TGTGCCAGCAGTTACTCGATTCGACCTCCGGGACTAGCAACAGATACGCAGTATTTT. This translates into CASSYSIRPPGLATDTQYF.